Below are 23 T cell receptor beta chains sequenced from a single sample in a study of T cell responses to AZD1222 COVID-19 vaccine. Only in-frame clones appear in the TCRdb table, and some are missing; sequencing was by immunoSEQ multiplex PCR. The table includes roughly 140,000 clones, 90% to 95% detected once. The sample in question was peripheral blood, obtained on day 0 of AZD1222 vaccination. The receptors come from an adult in good health.

The CDR3 spells CASSEALGDKEQYF. CDR3 in DNA: TGTGCCAGCAGTGAAGCGCTGGGGGACAAGGAGCAGTACTTC. This chain uses TRBV6-1 with TRBJ2-7; D is possibly TRBD1 (6 bases). Deletions cut 0 bases from V and 7 bases from J, with 13 bases between. Germline loops: CDR1 MNHNS, CDR2 SASEGT. The CDR3 extends over 14 amino acids.

The genes are TRBV5-1 and TRBJ1-1; 8 bases align to TRBD1. The CDR3 is 14 amino acids. The germline gives CDR1 SGHRS, CDR2 YFSETQ. With 7 bases clipped from V and 4 bases from J, the junction kept 9 bases outside the gene matches. The CDR3 spells CASAGGQGSTEAFF. The CDR3 DNA sequence: TGCGCCAGCGCCGGAGGACAGGGAAGCACTGAAGCTTTCTTT.

The chain links TRBV30 to TRBJ1-1; D is undetermined. The CDR3 consists of 11 residues. Trimming stripped 1 base from V and 7 bases from J, with 7 bases between. Germline CDR1 and CDR2: GTSNPN and SVGIG (reference sequence). CDR3 bases: TGTGCCTGGAGTGGCAGAATTGAAGCTTTCTTT. It translates to CAWSGRIEAFF.

V is TRBV24-1 and J is TRBJ2-7, with D unclear. The V end was cut by 3 bases, the J end by 5 bases, with 10 bases between. Germline CDR1 KGHDR, CDR2 SFDVKD. The CDR3 contains 13 residues. CDR3 protein: CATSDGGADEQYF. Here the CDR3 DNA reads TGTGCCACCAGTGATGGTGGTGCGGACGAGCAGTACTTC.

V gene TRBV7-2 combines with J gene TRBJ2-3; 14 bases are shared with TRBD2. J was trimmed by 7 bases and V by 5 bases; bases with no gene match: 11. Germline CDR1 is SGHTA and CDR2 is FQGNSA. This CDR3 comprises 17 residues. The CDR3 sequence is CASSPGTSGGLGNTQYF. CDR3 in DNA: TGTGCCAGCAGCCCGGGGACTAGCGGGGGCCTCGGGAATACGCAGTATTTT.

The chain has TRBV11-2 and TRBJ2-6; D ambiguous. Germline V gene lookup returns CDR1 SGHAT and CDR2 FQNNGV. Trimming removed 1 base at V and 0 bases at J, with 10 bases between. The CDR3 is 17 amino acids. The CDR3 loop reads CASSLGEAASGANVLTF. The CDR3 nucleotides are TGTGCCAGCAGCTTAGGAGAGGCAGCCTCTGGGGCCAACGTCCTGACTTTC.

This sequence joins TRBV10-1 and TRBJ2-2, with D possibly TRBD1 on 6 matching bases. CDR1 is WNHNN and CDR2 is SYGVQD in the germline V gene (reference sequence). This CDR3 contains 13 residues. Trimming pared 4 bases from V and 7 bases from J, leaving 10 bases between. The CDR3 DNA reads as TGCGCCAGCAGTGTAATAGGGGGCGGGGAGCTGTTTTTT. Its protein is CASSVIGGGELFF.

This clone was seen a single time. The chain joins TRBV6-1 to TRBJ1-1, with a weak D call TRBD1 (6 bases). The germline gives CDR1 MNHNS, CDR2 SASEGT. The CDR3 consists of 17 residues. The V and J ends lost 0 bases and 0 bases respectively, with 14 bases between them. CDR3 protein: CASSEAPGALMNTEAFF. CDR3 coding DNA: TGTGCCAGCAGTGAAGCGCCAGGGGCCCTTATGAACACTGAAGCTTTCTTT.

The chain combines TRBV7-3 with TRBJ2-3, with 8 bases that match TRBD2. The trim removed 1 base at V and 6 bases at J, leaving 6 bases unmatched. The length of the CDR3 is 15 residues. Germline V gives CDR1 SGHTA, CDR2 FQGTGA. CDR3 sequence reads: CASSLIAGGPDTQYF. CDR3 coding DNA: TGTGCCAGCAGCTTAATTGCGGGGGGCCCCGATACGCAGTATTTT. The full variable domain, its missing parts supplied by reference TRBV7-3 and TRBJ2-3, is GAGVSQTPSNKVTEKGKYVELRCDPISGHTALYWYRQSLGQGPEFLIYFQGTGAADDSGLPNDRFFAVRPEGSVSTLKIQRTERGDSAVYLCASSLIAGGPDTQYFGPGTRLTVL.

The V and J genes are TRBV5-4 and TRBJ2-7, with 10 bases aligning to TRBD2. Germline loops: CDR1 SGHNT, CDR2 YYREEE (reference sequence). The V segment lost 0 bases and the J segment 0 bases; nucleotides outside the gene matches: 3. The CDR3 length is 16 residues. The CDR3 nucleotides read TGTGCCAGCAGCTTGGCCGGGACTAGCGCCTCCTACGAGCAGTACTTC. Its translation: CASSLAGTSASYEQYF.

This chain uses TRBV9 with TRBJ1-4; D uncertain. This CDR3 is built from 15 residues. Deletions cut 4 bases from V and 3 bases from J, with 13 bases between. Germline assignment: CDR1 SGDLS and CDR2 YYNGEE. The DNA of the CDR3 is TGTGCCAGCAGCTGGTCAGGAGGGCCTAATGAAAAACTGTTTTTT. Its translation is CASSWSGGPNEKLFF.

The chain recombines TRBV6-5 with TRBJ1-2; 8 positions match TRBD1. CDR1 is MNHEY, CDR2 SVGAGI, per germline. Trimming removed 6 bases from V and 3 bases from J; junction bases left unmatched: 6. The CDR3 has 14 amino acids. CDR3 sequence reads: CASSRTGSDYGYTF. The CDR3 nucleotides are TGTGCCAGCAGCCGGACAGGGTCAGACTATGGCTACACCTTC.

This clone appeared a single time. Other DNA sequences in the same sample also yield this CDR3. The V call is TRBV7-9, the J call TRBJ2-1, with 9 positions matching TRBD2. V shed 2 bases, J shed 1 base, and the junction held 3 bases outside the gene matches. Germline lookup yields CDR1 SEHNR and CDR2 FQNEAQ (reference sequence). The CDR3 has 16 amino acids. CDR3 loop: CASSLSLAGSYNEQFF. The DNA of the CDR3 is TGTGCCAGCAGCTTAAGCCTAGCGGGATCCTACAATGAGCAGTTCTTC.

The rearrangement joins TRBV5-1 to TRBJ2-2, with a weak D call TRBD2 (6 bases). This CDR3 is 17 amino acids long. CDR1 and CDR2 from the germline V gene are SGHRS and YFSETQ. V was trimmed by 0 bases and J by 3 bases, leaving 15 bases between them. The CDR3 nucleotides are TGCGCCAGCAGCTTGGCTCTGGGGGGTCAGGACACCGGGGAGCTGTTTTTT. Translation: CASSLALGGQDTGELFF.

J is TRBJ2-7 and V is TRBV11-2; maybe TRBD2 (6 bases). CDR1 is SGHAT and CDR2 is FQNNGV in the germline V gene. The CDR3 covers 14 residues. Between the trimmed V and J ends, which lost 4 bases and 2 bases, there was a span of 12 bases. Here the CDR3 reads CASSSTAGTYEQYF. CDR3 sequence (DNA): TGTGCCAGCAGCTCTACGGCGGGGACCTACGAGCAGTACTTC.

The chain uses TRBV9 and TRBJ2-2; a weak D match, TRBD1 (6 bases). V lost 0 bases and J 5 bases, leaving 14 bases between the germline ends. Germline CDR1 is SGDLS and CDR2 is YYNGEE. This CDR3 comprises 16 residues. This CDR3 is CASSVDGAGETGELFF. In DNA, the CDR3 is TGTGCCAGCAGCGTAGACGGGGCAGGGGAGACCGGGGAGCTGTTTTTT.

The chain carries TRBV18 and TRBJ1-5; 7 bases are a match to TRBD1. V dropped 1 base and J dropped 4; count of bases not matched to a gene: 4. Germline CDR1 reads KGHSH; CDR2 reads LQKENI. CDR3 size: 15 residues. The CDR3 region is CASSPRQGVNQPQHF. The CDR3 DNA reads as TGTGCCAGCTCACCACGACAGGGTGTAAATCAGCCCCAGCATTTT. Drawing the rest from reference TRBV18 and TRBJ1-5, the complete variable domain is NAGVMQNPRHLVRRRGQEARLRCSPMKGHSHVYWYRQLPEEGLKFMVYLQKENIIDESGMPKERFSAEFPKEGPSILRIQQVVRGDSAAYFCASSPRQGVNQPQHFGDGTRLSIL.

The V call is TRBV2, the J call TRBJ2-1; 9 bases are shared with TRBD1. Germline CDR1 is SNHLY and CDR2 is FYNNEI. Trimming cost V 8 bases and J 12 bases; bases outside gene matches: 5. The CDR3 runs to 11 residues. CDR3 coding DNA: TGTGCCAGCGGGACAGGGCGGACGCAGTTCTTC. It is translated as CASGTGRTQFF.

V gene TRBV3-1 (or the pseudogene TRBV3-2) combines with J gene TRBJ2-5, with D possibly TRBD2 on 5 matching bases. Germline CDR1 reads LGHDT; CDR2 reads YNNKEL (reference sequence). Trimming took off 4 bases at V and 1 base at J, with 13 bases between the two ends. CDR3 length: 15 amino acids. The CDR3 sequence is CASSPKVTSQETQYF. The CDR3 DNA reads TGTGCCAGCAGCCCGAAGGTAACTAGCCAAGAGACCCAGTACTTC.

The V gene is TRBV5-5, the J gene TRBJ1-3; no reliable D call. The germline gives CDR1 SGHKS, CDR2 YYEKEE (reference sequence). The CDR3 runs 18 residues. V was pared by 1 base and J by 0 bases, with 17 bases between. For the CDR3, the DNA is TGTGCCAGCAGCTTGACGGCAGCTGGCGCTCTCTCTGGAAACACCATATATTTT. It translates to CASSLTAAGALSGNTIYF.

The count of this clone is one. This rearrangement joins TRBV6-5 to TRBJ2-2, with TRBD2 matching 7 bases. The CDR3 is 13 amino acids. Trimming took 6 bases from V and 4 from J; bases not matched to a gene: 2. The V gene's germline CDR1 is MNHEY and CDR2 SVGAGI. The CDR3 DNA reads as TGTGCCAGCAGCCGGACTAGCACCGGGGAGCTGTTTTTT. Translation gives CASSRTSTGELFF.

In its sample, this clone was seen a few times. The chain links TRBV19 to TRBJ1-1, with D perhaps matching TRBD1 (5 bases). The V and J ends lost 7 bases and 2 bases respectively, with 20 bases between them. This CDR3 region has 16 residues. The germline gives CDR1 LNHDA, CDR2 SQIVND (reference sequence). The CDR3 nucleotides are TGTGCCAGTAAGAGGCGTGAAGGGGCTCCAAACACTGAAGCTTTCTTT. Translated: CASKRREGAPNTEAFF.

The CDR3 sequence is CASSPGPQETQYF. The DNA for the CDR3 is TGTGCCAGCAGTCCCGGGCCACAAGAGACCCAGTACTTC. V and J are TRBV6-5 and TRBJ2-5, with D hard to call. The germline V gene has CDR1 MNHEY and CDR2 SVGAGI. This CDR3 contains 13 residues. V shed 5 bases and J shed 2 bases, with 9 bases lying between them.